This TCR beta chain was recovered during a study of T cell responses to AZD1222 COVID-19 vaccine. With regard to this clone: The antigen is not known.

Data came from immunoSEQ multiplex PCR; TCRdb stores just in-frame clones and leaves some out. The table shows over 70,000 clones, with around 88% occurring only once. The study, taken as a whole, reports: Females made up more of the donors, who were largely white British, and clonal diversity may have come out too low. Two doses of AZD1222 preceded a rise in Spike-specific TCR breadth and depth. Unmutated variant regions reportedly attract nearly half of all spike-specific TCRs. Sampling that yielded the repertoires occurred only after the peak T cell response.

CDR1 SEHNR and CDR2 FQNEAQ come from the germline V gene (reference sequence). This CDR3 has 15 residues. The ends were cut back, 6 bases at V and 0 bases at J, with 11 bases in the middle. Sequencing used peripheral blood, obtained on day 0 of MenACWY control vaccination. The sequence was collected from an adult in good health. The gene calls are TRBV7-9 and TRBJ1-4; D is undetermined. CDR3 coding DNA: TGTGCCAGCAGTCTCGACATTGCAACTAATGAAAAACTGTTTTTT. Translation gives CASSLDIATNEKLFF.